The rows below give T cell receptor beta chains drawn from one sample of a study of blood T cell repertoires in COVID-19. TCRdb's copy holds only in-frame clones and misses some; the assay was immunoSEQ multiplex PCR. The sample includes about 220,000 clones, about 78% seen only once; the top ten take roughly 7%. The sequenced sample was peripheral blood. The receptors were sampled from a woman in her sixties or seventies with acute or convalescent COVID-19. The CDR3 runs from the conserved cysteine through the conserved F or W. D genes are given only for firm matches. Size values are once, few and many counts, or a class for expanded clones, and some rows have none.

>19|TRBJ2-2|.|TRBV21-1|.
CASSKLPPLGTGNTGELFF
TGTGCCAGCAGCAAACTCCCCCCCCTTGGGACAGGGAACACCGGGGAGCTGTTTTTT
>12|TRBJ1-6|few|TRBV7-9|TRBD1
CASGTGDSPLHF
TGTGCCAGCGGGACAGGGGATTCACCCCTCCACTTT
>15|TRBJ2-7|.|TRBV5-1|TRBD1
CASSSTPGQVMGQYF
TGCGCCAGCAGCAGCACGCCGGGACAGGTTATGGGGCAGTACTTC
>13|TRBJ2-3|.|TRBV7-2|TRBD1
CASRTGSTDTQYF
TGTGCCAGCAGGACAGGGTCCACAGATACGCAGTATTTT
>13|TRBJ2-1|.|TRBV24-1|TRBD2
CATTSGGYNEQFF
TGTGCCACCACCAGCGGGGGGTACAATGAGCAGTTCTTC
>15|TRBJ2-5|.|TRBV24-1|TRBD1
CATSDWGTGIETQYF
TGTGCCACCAGTGATTGGGGGACAGGGATTGAGACCCAGTACTTC
>12|TRBJ2-1|.|TRBV4-1|.
CASSQMSNEQFF
TGCGCCAGCAGCCAAATGAGCAATGAGCAGTTCTTC
>17|TRBJ2-5|once|TRBV7-3|TRBD1
CASSTGTGGSSQETQYF
TGTGCCAGCAGCACCGGGACAGGGGGCTCCAGCCAAGAGACCCAGTACTTC
>16|TRBJ2-2|.|TRBV19|TRBD2
CASSGLAGLNTGELFF
TGTGCCAGTAGTGGCCTAGCGGGCCTGAACACCGGGGAGCTGTTTTTT
>16|TRBJ2-1|.|TRBV4-1|TRBD2
CASSRQQSGGAFEQFF
TGCGCCAGCAGTAGACAACAGAGCGGGGGGGCCTTTGAGCAGTTCTTC
>14|TRBJ1-1|.|TRBV11-2|TRBD1
CASILGTGGTEAFF
TGTGCCAGCATCCTAGGGACAGGCGGGACTGAAGCTTTCTTT
>14|TRBJ1-2|.|TRBV24-1|TRBD1
CATSDLDRGGGYTF
TGTGCCACCAGTGACCTCGACAGGGGAGGAGGCTACACCTTC
>14|TRBJ1-1|.|TRBV3-1/TRBV3-2|.
CASSLREANTEAFF
TGTGCCAGCAGCCTCAGGGAGGCCAACACTGAAGCTTTCTTT
>15|TRBJ1-3|once|TRBV19|.
CASSMVQGSGNTIYF
TGTGCCAGTAGTATGGTACAGGGATCTGGAAACACCATATATTTT
>13|TRBJ1-2|once|TRBV30|TRBD1
CAWSVTGGGGYTF
TGTGCCTGGAGTGTAACAGGGGGCGGCGGCTACACCTTC
>15|TRBJ2-2|.|TRBV11-2|.
CASSLLLAGAGELFF
TGTGCCAGCAGCTTATTATTGGCAGGTGCCGGGGAGCTGTTTTTT
>17|TRBJ2-3|.|TRBV25-1|.
CASSPWGAGAGADTQYF
TGTGCCAGCAGCCCCTGGGGAGCAGGGGCGGGCGCAGATACGCAGTATTTT
>16|TRBJ1-2|.|TRBV28|TRBD1
CASSSPRRTGPYGYTF
TGTGCCAGCAGTTCACCCCGCCGGACAGGACCATATGGCTACACCTTC
>16|TRBJ1-4|.|TRBV4-1|.
CASSQDGGRSNEKLFF
TGCGCCAGCAGCCAAGACGGGGGGCGGTCTAATGAAAAACTGTTTTTT
>14|TRBJ2-2|.|TRBV10-3|.
CAITRTQGSGELFF
TGTGCCATCACTCGAACGCAGGGGTCCGGGGAGCTGTTTTTT
>14|TRBJ1-6|.|TRBV6-6|TRBD1
CASEGTADYSPLHF
TGTGCCAGCGAGGGGACAGCCGATTATTCACCCCTCCACTTT
>16|TRBJ1-2|.|TRBV5-4|TRBD1
CASTKPGTGEHYGYTF
TGTGCCAGTACAAAACCCGGGACAGGGGAGCACTATGGCTACACCTTC
>14|TRBJ2-1|many|TRBV29-1|.
CSVVLVSRYNEQFF
TGCAGCGTTGTGCTAGTCTCACGGTACAATGAGCAGTTCTTC
>16|TRBJ2-5|.|TRBV19|.
CASRQGSSLVGETQYF
TGTGCCAGTAGGCAGGGGAGTTCGTTGGTAGGAGAGACCCAGTACTTC
>13|TRBJ1-6|.|TRBV2|.
CARRTANNSPLHF
TGTGCCCGAAGGACTGCCAATAATTCACCCCTCCACTTT
>16|TRBJ2-3|.|TRBV24-1|TRBD1
CATSDFNTGGKDTQYF
TGTGCCACCAGTGATTTTAACACAGGGGGCAAAGATACGCAGTATTTT
>12|TRBJ2-7|.|TRBV5-1|TRBD1
CASSPTGSEQYF
TGCGCCAGCAGCCCGACAGGGTCCGAGCAGTACTTC
>19|TRBJ2-5|.|TRBV4-2|TRBD2
CASSQEGLAGAQSPETQYF
TGTGCCAGCAGCCAAGAAGGGCTAGCGGGGGCCCAATCCCCGGAGACCCAGTACTTC
>17|TRBJ1-3|.|TRBV9|.
CASSVGIQGHSGNTIYF
TGTGCCAGCAGCGTAGGGATTCAGGGGCACTCTGGAAACACCATATATTTT
>15|TRBJ1-2|.|TRBV6-1|.
CASSEPGRSNYGYTF
TGTGCCAGCAGTGAACCAGGGCGAAGTAACTATGGCTACACCTTC
>14|TRBJ2-3|.|TRBV10-2|.
CASSEQRLRNTQYF
TGCGCCAGCAGTGAACAACGTCTCAGGAATACGCAGTATTTT
>14|TRBJ2-5|.|TRBV7-2|.
CASTPQGGQETQYF
TGTGCCAGCACTCCCCAGGGGGGACAAGAGACCCAGTACTTC
>17|TRBJ1-1|.|TRBV10-1|.
CASSESRGFVLDTEAFF
TGCGCCAGCAGTGAATCCAGGGGTTTCGTTTTGGACACTGAAGCTTTCTTT
>14|TRBJ1-3|.|TRBV29-1|TRBD1
CSVRDRAAGNTIYF
TGCAGCGTCCGAGACAGGGCTGCTGGAAACACCATATATTTT
>17|TRBJ2-3|.|TRBV9|TRBD1
CASSPRGGTGGTDTQYF
TGTGCCAGCAGCCCTCGAGGAGGGACAGGGGGGACAGATACGCAGTATTTT
>14|TRBJ1-3|.|TRBV6-5|.
CASSQDISGNTIYF
TGTGCCAGCAGTCAGGACATCTCTGGAAACACCATATATTTT
>15|TRBJ2-4|.|TRBV24-1|TRBD1
CATSDTGGGKNIQYF
TGTGCCACCAGTGATACAGGGGGAGGCAAAAACATTCAGTACTTC
>18|TRBJ1-3|.|TRBV4-1|.
CASSQDHELEQIGNTIYF
TGCGCCAGCAGCCAAGATCATGAATTGGAGCAGATTGGAAACACCATATATTTT
>13|TRBJ2-5|.|TRBV10-1|.
CASSRDSQETQYF
TGCGCCAGCTCCCGGGACTCTCAAGAGACCCAGTACTTC
>16|TRBJ2-5|.|TRBV11-2|.
CASSLAAQGREETQYF
TGTGCCAGCAGCTTAGCGGCCCAGGGTCGAGAAGAGACCCAGTACTTC
>13|TRBJ2-5|.|TRBV2|TRBD1
CASRGQPQETQYF
TGTGCCAGCAGGGGACAGCCCCAAGAGACCCAGTACTTC
>15|TRBJ2-7|.|TRBV11-2|TRBD1
CASSFIKGQSYEQYF
TGTGCCAGCAGCTTCATAAAGGGACAGAGCTACGAGCAGTACTTC
>13|TRBJ1-5|.|TRBV6-5|.
CASNLGRQQPQHF
TGTGCCAGCAACTTAGGGCGACAGCAGCCCCAGCATTTT
>15|TRBJ2-1|.|TRBV13|TRBD1
CASSLGGTGDNEQFF
TGTGCCAGCAGCTTAGGGGGGACAGGGGACAATGAGCAGTTCTTC
>12|TRBJ2-5|.|TRBV2|.
CASVSFQETQYF
TGTGCCAGCGTTTCCTTCCAAGAGACCCAGTACTTC
>11|TRBJ2-7|.|TRBV10-3|.
CATRQADEQYF
TGTGCCACCAGACAGGCGGACGAGCAGTACTTC
>15|TRBJ2-7|.|TRBV7-2|.
CASSPDRGGSYEQYF
TGTGCCAGCAGCCCTGACAGGGGAGGGTCCTACGAGCAGTACTTC
>15|TRBJ2-4|.|TRBV5-6|.
CASKVQVRAKNIQYF
TGTGCCAGCAAAGTTCAGGTTAGGGCCAAAAACATTCAGTACTTC
>15|TRBJ2-4|.|TRBV19|.
CASRVQGLRTDIQYF
TGTGCCAGTAGAGTCCAGGGGCTGAGGACGGACATTCAGTACTTC
>17|TRBJ2-7|.|TRBV4-3|.
CASSQERVGDREVEQYF
TGCGCCAGCAGCCAAGAAAGAGTAGGAGACAGGGAGGTCGAGCAGTACTTC
>15|TRBJ1-1|.|TRBV5-1|.
CASTSAGVGRAEAFF
TGCGCCAGCACCTCCGCCGGGGTGGGTCGGGCTGAAGCTTTCTTT
>14|TRBJ1-4|.|TRBV9|TRBD1
CASSTTGANEKLFF
TGTGCCAGCAGCACGACAGGGGCTAATGAAAAACTGTTTTTT
>15|TRBJ1-3|.|TRBV7-9|.
CASRSFQGNGNTIYF
TGTGCCAGCAGATCTTTCCAGGGGAACGGAAACACCATATATTTT
>13|TRBJ1-1|.|TRBV2|.
CASKRQGNTEAFF
TGTGCCAGCAAAAGGCAGGGGAACACTGAAGCTTTCTTT